The 31 T cell receptor beta chains presented below share a single source sample, sequenced in a study of cytomegalovirus exposure and HLA in healthy donors. PCR involved 60 Vbeta and 13 Jbeta primers. Generated by immunoSEQ multiplex PCR, the TCRdb table keeps only in-frame clones and is missing some. The sample lists 95,000 to 150,000 clones; around 65% were seen once. The sequenced sample was PBMCs. These receptors were taken from a man younger than 35 in good health and CMV-seronegative.

This chain joins TRBV28 and TRBJ1-4; weak D call: TRBD1 (6 bases). Germline CDR1 and CDR2: MDHEN and SYDVKM. The CDR3 is made up of 16 amino acids. V was cut by 2 bases and J by 8 bases, with 18 bases left in between. CDR3: CASSLIESGAQEKLFF. DNA of the CDR3: TGTGCCAGCAGTTTAATAGAATCAGGGGCGCAGGAAAAACTGTTTTTT.

V gene TRBV5-4 combines with J gene TRBJ1-2; TRBD1 is a possible D gene (6 bases). V lost 3 bases, J lost 8 bases, and 20 bases lay in between. Germline V gene data show CDR1 as SGHNT and CDR2 as YYREEE (reference sequence). The CDR3 loop spans 15 amino acids. This CDR3 reads CASSSRTVLSMGYTF. CDR3 sequence (DNA): TGTGCCAGCAGCTCCCGGACAGTCCTATCTATGGGCTACACCTTC.

The chain recombines TRBV10-3 with TRBJ2-7; a weak D match, TRBD1 (5 bases). CDR3 length: 16 amino acids. Germline V gene lookup returns CDR1 ENHRY and CDR2 SYGVKD. V was clipped by 3 bases and J by 1 base, with 16 bases between them. CDR3 residues: CAISDPPRVRSYEQYF. For the CDR3, the DNA is TGTGCCATCAGTGACCCCCCCAGGGTTCGGTCCTACGAGCAGTACTTC.

This chain joins TRBV7-2 and TRBJ2-7; TRBD1 agrees at 7 bases. This CDR3 is 14 amino acids long. With 6 bases clipped from V and 3 bases from J, the junction kept 8 bases outside the gene matches. Germline V gene data show CDR1 as SGHTA and CDR2 as FQGNSA. CDR3 in amino acids: CASSGGQWGYEQYF. CDR3 in DNA: TGTGCCAGCAGTGGGGGACAGTGGGGCTACGAGCAGTACTTC.

This clone has only a few counts. The chain has TRBV5-6 and TRBJ2-7, with D possibly TRBD2 on 5 matching bases. In germline, CDR1 is SGHDT, CDR2 YYEEEE. CDR3 length: 14 amino acids. With 4 bases removed from V and 2 bases from J, the gap between germline ends came to 13 bases. The CDR3, as DNA: TGTGCCAGCAGCCTCAGCGGCAGGACCTACGAGCAGTACTTC. It translates to CASSLSGRTYEQYF.

The CDR3 here is CASSLAGQGLEKLFF. The CDR3 DNA follows: TGCGCCAGCAGCTTGGCTGGACAGGGACTCGAAAAACTGTTTTTT. This chain uses TRBV5-1 with TRBJ1-4, with TRBD1 identical over 8 bases. In germline, CDR1 is SGHRS, CDR2 YFSETQ. The CDR3 is 15 amino acids. V lost 0 bases to trimming and J lost 8 bases; unmatched junction nucleotides: 6.

The chain carries TRBV7-2 and TRBJ2-7, with D uncertain. CDR3 size: 13 residues. V lost 5 bases to trimming and J lost 3 bases, with 11 bases between them. From germline, CDR1 is SGHTA and CDR2 FQGNSA. The CDR3 is CASSRLAYYEQYF. As DNA, the CDR3 is TGTGCCAGCAGCAGACTCGCCTACTACGAGCAGTACTTC.

The gene calls are TRBV5-6 and TRBJ2-7; possibly TRBD2 for D (5 bases). V gave up 4 bases and J gave up 7 bases, with 9 bases separating them. The CDR3 is 11 amino acids. In germline, CDR1 is SGHDT, CDR2 YYEEEE. CDR3 protein: CASSARGEQYF. DNA of the CDR3: TGTGCCAGCAGCGCCCGGGGTGAGCAGTACTTC.

This rearrangement joins TRBV28 to TRBJ1-5, with D possibly being TRBD1 (5 bases). V was clipped by 6 bases and J by 11 bases, with 14 bases between them. CDR1 and CDR2 (germline): MDHEN, SYDVKM. The CDR3 covers 12 residues. The CDR3 region is CASSVGVVAQHF. The CDR3 nucleotides read TGTGCCAGCAGCGTAGGGGTGGTAGCCCAGCATTTT.

This rearrangement joins TRBV28 to TRBJ2-1; 11 bases align to TRBD1. V lost 7 bases, J lost 7 bases, and 12 bases stayed unmatched. The CDR3 consists of 16 residues. The germline V gene encodes CDR1 MDHEN and CDR2 SYDVKM. CDR3 DNA: TGTGCCAGCACCCTAGGGGGGACAGGGGGATGGAATGAGCAGTTCTTC. This translates into CASTLGGTGGWNEQFF.

The chain employs TRBV7-9 and TRBJ2-1; 9 bases agree with TRBD1. Per germline, CDR1 SEHNR and CDR2 FQNEAQ (reference sequence). V shed 3 bases and J 2 bases; nucleotides not matched to a gene: 2. The CDR3 spans 15 residues. CDR3 sequence: CASSLGDRAYNEQFF. As DNA, the CDR3 is TGTGCCAGCAGCTTGGGGGACAGGGCCTACAATGAGCAGTTCTTC.

Only one count was recorded for this clone. The chain carries TRBV9 and TRBJ2-7, with D maybe TRBD2 (7 bases). V shed 0 bases and J shed 3 bases, with 16 bases lying between them. Germline values: CDR1 SGDLS, CDR2 YYNGEE. This CDR3 contains 16 residues. The CDR3 DNA reads as TGTGCCAGCAGCGTAGCTGGGGGGGGCCAATTCTACGAGCAGTACTTC. It is translated as CASSVAGGGQFYEQYF.

J is TRBJ2-7 and V is TRBV15; 11 bases line up with TRBD1. This CDR3 is built from 20 residues. CDR1 is LNHNV and CDR2 is YYDKDF in the germline V gene (reference sequence). The trim removed 1 base at V and 2 bases at J, leaving 16 bases unmatched. The CDR3 is CATSRVIGQGAWSPAYEQYF. In DNA, the CDR3 is TGTGCCACCAGCAGAGTCATAGGACAGGGGGCTTGGTCGCCGGCCTACGAGCAGTACTTC.

This chain joins TRBV27 and TRBJ2-1, with a possible D match to TRBD1 (6 bases). V dropped 6 bases and J dropped 8 bases, with 14 bases sitting between them. The germline V gene has CDR1 MNHEY and CDR2 SMNVEV (reference sequence). The CDR3 extends over 13 amino acids. CDR3 region: CASRLQGLDEQFF. The CDR3 nucleotides are TGTGCCAGCAGACTGCAGGGGCTCGATGAGCAGTTCTTC.

The chain is built from TRBV4-1 and TRBJ1-2; TRBD1 matches at 7 bases. V lost 2 bases, J lost 5 bases, and 11 bases stayed unmatched. The CDR3 sequence is 16 residues long. The germline V gene has CDR1 MGHRA and CDR2 YSYEKL. CDR3: CASSQLPGQLRYGYTF. The CDR3 coding sequence is TGCGCCAGCAGCCAATTACCGGGACAGCTTAGGTATGGCTACACCTTC.

This clone has just a few counts. The chain is built from TRBV9 and TRBJ2-2; TRBD1 might be the D (6 bases). The CDR3 is made up of 12 amino acids. Trimming pared 4 bases from V and 7 bases from J, leaving 8 bases between. Germline CDR1 and CDR2: SGDLS and YYNGEE. CDR3 sequence (DNA): TGTGCCAGCAGCCTCAGGGGCGGGGAGCTGTTTTTT. It yields the protein CASSLRGGELFF. The entire variable domain, with the rest obtained from reference TRBV9 and TRBJ2-2, is as follows: DSGVTQTPKHLITATGQRVTLRCSPRSGDLSVYWYQQSLDQGLQFLIQYYNGEERAKGNILERFSAQQFPDLHSELNLSSLELGDSALYFCASSLRGGELFFGEGSRLTVL.

This clone was recorded a few times. CDR3 nucleotide sequence: TGTGCCAGCAGTTATTGGGGAGAGATAAACAATGGCTACACCTTC. Its protein is CASSYWGEINNGYTF. This rearrangement joins TRBV6-6 to TRBJ1-2; the D is unclear. The CDR3 has 15 amino acids. CDR1 is MNHNY, CDR2 SVGAGI, per germline (reference sequence). V lost 3 bases and J lost 6, with 17 bases in between.

This clone was found once. V and J are TRBV4-1 and TRBJ1-5, with D perhaps TRBD1 (5 bases). The CDR3 has 16 residues. CDR1 and CDR2 from the germline V gene are MGHRA and YSYEKL. Trimming pared 4 bases from V and 0 bases from J, leaving 13 bases between. The CDR3 sequence: CASSLGQGYSNQPQHF. The CDR3 DNA reads TGCGCCAGCAGCCTAGGTCAGGGATATAGCAATCAGCCCCAGCATTTT.

This chain connects TRBV28 to TRBJ2-3; TRBD2 matches at 8 bases. V lost 2 bases, J lost 8 bases, and 12 bases stayed unmatched. Germline lookup yields CDR1 MDHEN and CDR2 SYDVKM. CDR3 size: 16 residues. CDR3 protein: CASSLGTAGAGRTQYF. The CDR3 DNA follows: TGTGCCAGCAGTTTAGGTACAGCGGGGGCCGGACGTACGCAGTATTTT.

The CDR3, as DNA: TGTGCCAGCAGCCAAGTGGTCGGGGGGTCCTCCAATGAAAAACTGTTTTTT. It is translated as CASSQVVGGSSNEKLFF. This rearrangement joins TRBV4-2 to TRBJ1-4, with a weak D call TRBD1 (5 bases). Germline assignment: CDR1 LGHNA and CDR2 YNFKEQ. V lost 1 base, J lost 5 bases, and 17 bases lay in between. The CDR3 is made up of 17 amino acids.

In this sample, this clone turned up once. V is TRBV5-6 and J is TRBJ1-2, with a possible D match to TRBD1 (6 bases). Trimming shortened V by 3 bases and J by 0 bases, and 15 bases separated the two germline ends. Germline V lookup: CDR1 SGHDT, CDR2 YYEEEE. The CDR3 covers 16 residues. CDR3 amino acids: CASSSVTGRANYGYTF. The CDR3, as DNA: TGTGCCAGCAGCTCGGTCACAGGGAGAGCTAACTATGGCTACACCTTC.

This chain uses TRBV28 with TRBJ1-5; TRBD1 might be the D (5 bases). This CDR3 spans 17 amino acids. CDR1 is MDHEN, CDR2 SYDVKM, per germline. Trimming took off 3 bases at V and 3 bases at J, with 18 bases between the two ends. This CDR3 is CASSFKIGTGPNQPQHF. The CDR3 DNA is TGTGCCAGCAGTTTTAAGATTGGAACAGGACCCAATCAGCCCCAGCATTTT. Looking up the rest from reference TRBV28 and TRBJ1-5 gives the full variable domain: DVKVTQSSRYLVKRTGEKVFLECVQDMDHENMFWYRQDPGLGLRLIYFSYDVKMKEKGDIPEGYSVSREKKERFSLILESASTNQTSMYLCASSFKIGTGPNQPQHFGDGTRLSIL.

The rearrangement links TRBV6-5 to TRBJ2-7, with D maybe TRBD2 (5 bases). Trimming cost V 5 bases and J 0 bases, with 8 bases left between them. The CDR3 is made up of 13 amino acids. CDR1 is MNHEY, CDR2 SVGAGI, per germline. The DNA of the CDR3 is TGTGCCAGCAGTGAGGGTCACTCCTACGAGCAGTACTTC. It encodes CASSEGHSYEQYF.

Comments on this clone: The junction shows a germline mismatch at one end, possibly a read error. This sample includes further DNA sequences coding for the same CDR3. The chain links TRBV7-9 to TRBJ2-2, with a weak D call TRBD2 (6 bases). The germline V gene encodes CDR1 SEHNR and CDR2 FQNEAQ (reference sequence). The CDR3 has 13 amino acids. CDR3 sequence (DNA): TGCGCCAGCAGCCGGGACTTCGCCGGGGAGCTGTTTTTT. Protein sequence: CASSRDFAGELFF.

The chain employs TRBV5-4 and TRBJ2-7; TRBD1 aligns across 7 bases. The germline gives CDR1 SGHNT, CDR2 YYREEE (reference sequence). This CDR3 is 13 amino acids long. Trimming took 4 bases from V and 3 from J; bases not matched to a gene: 4. This chain's CDR3 is CASSTRDSYEQYF. The CDR3 DNA reads as TGTGCCAGCAGCACAAGGGACAGCTACGAGCAGTACTTC. Supplemented by reference TRBV5-4 and TRBJ2-7, the full variable domain reads ETGVTQSPTHLIKTRGQQVTLRCSSQSGHNTVSWYQQALGQGPQFIFQYYREEENGRGNFPPRFSGLQFPNYSSELNVNALELDDSALYLCASSTRDSYEQYFGPGTRLTVT.

In its sample, this clone was seen a few times. The chain carries TRBV19 and TRBJ1-1, with D unresolved. Germline values: CDR1 LNHDA, CDR2 SQIVND (reference sequence). The germline V and J ends were trimmed by 7 bases and 2 bases, with 17 bases remaining between them. The CDR3 has 15 residues. The CDR3 nucleotides are TGTGCCAGTACGACAATGCGGGCGGGAAACACTGAAGCTTTCTTT. Translating it yields CASTTMRAGNTEAFF.

The chain has TRBV28 and TRBJ1-4; tentatively, D is TRBD1 (5 bases). Germline V CDR1 and CDR2: MDHEN, SYDVKM. The CDR3 covers 16 residues. V was shortened by 5 bases and J by 8 bases, with 21 bases between the two germline ends. The CDR3 region has the DNA TGTGCCAGCAGTCCCCCGGGGAGGGGCCTGGGGGAAAAACTGTTTTTT. Translation: CASSPPGRGLGEKLFF.

The chain has TRBV5-4 and TRBJ2-1, with D maybe TRBD1 (6 bases). CDR3 length: 14 amino acids. The germline V gene has CDR1 SGHNT and CDR2 YYREEE (reference sequence). Deletions cut 8 bases from V and 5 bases from J, with 17 bases between. The CDR3 sequence is CASSPPGTNNEQFF. CDR3 nucleotides: TGTGCCAGTAGCCCCCCCGGGACAAACAATGAGCAGTTCTTC.

The J gene is TRBJ2-7, the V gene TRBV7-6, with D perhaps TRBD1 (5 bases). V lost 3 bases to trimming and J lost 0 bases, with 12 bases between them. The CDR3 contains 15 residues. Germline CDR1 SGHVS, CDR2 FNYEAQ. The CDR3 protein is CASSLVGRSSYEQYF. The DNA for the CDR3 is TGTGCCAGCAGCTTGGTGGGGCGAAGCTCCTACGAGCAGTACTTC.

This rearrangement joins TRBV7-8 to TRBJ2-7, with TRBD2 identical over 15 bases. V shed 4 bases, J shed 5 bases, and the junction held 6 bases outside the gene matches. The CDR3 covers 16 residues. The V gene's germline CDR1 is SGHVS and CDR2 FQNEAQ. The CDR3 protein is CASSSVGLAGGHEQYF. The DNA of the CDR3 is TGTGCCAGCAGCTCGGTGGGACTAGCGGGGGGTCACGAGCAGTACTTC.

V usage is TRBV6-5 and J usage is TRBJ1-5; possibly TRBD1 for D (6 bases). Germline V lookup: CDR1 MNHEY, CDR2 SVGAGI. CDR3 length equals 13 residues. The V end was cut by 5 bases, the J end by 3 bases, with 8 bases between. CDR3 sequence (DNA): TGTGCCAGCAGTGGACAGCTCAATCAGCCCCAGCATTTT. As protein: CASSGQLNQPQHF.